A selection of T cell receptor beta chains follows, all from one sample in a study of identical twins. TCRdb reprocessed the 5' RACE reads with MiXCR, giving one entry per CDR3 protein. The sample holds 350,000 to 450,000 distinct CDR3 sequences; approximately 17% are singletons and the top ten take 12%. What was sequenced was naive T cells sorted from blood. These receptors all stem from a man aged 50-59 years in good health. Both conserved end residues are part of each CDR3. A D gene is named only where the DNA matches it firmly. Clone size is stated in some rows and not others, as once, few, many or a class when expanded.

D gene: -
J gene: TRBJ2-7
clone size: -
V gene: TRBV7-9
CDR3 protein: CASSFLDEQYF
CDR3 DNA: TGTGCCAGCAGCTTCTTGGACGAGCAGTACTTC

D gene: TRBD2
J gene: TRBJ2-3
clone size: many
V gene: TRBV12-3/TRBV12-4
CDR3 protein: CASTLGLAVSTDTQYF
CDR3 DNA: TGTGCCAGCACCCTGGGACTAGCGGTTAGCACAGATACGCAGTATTTT

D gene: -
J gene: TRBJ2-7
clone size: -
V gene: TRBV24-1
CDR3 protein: CATSLGDEQYF
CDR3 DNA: TGTGCCACCAGTCTGGGCGACGAGCAGTACTTC

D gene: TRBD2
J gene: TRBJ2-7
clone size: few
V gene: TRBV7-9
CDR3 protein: CASGLAGDYEQYF
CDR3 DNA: TGTGCCAGCGGACTAGCGGGGGATTACGAGCAGTACTTC

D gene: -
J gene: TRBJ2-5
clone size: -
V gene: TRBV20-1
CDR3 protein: CSGGRLGAETQYF
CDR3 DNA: TGCAGTGGGGGACGGTTAGGTGCAGAGACCCAGTACTTC

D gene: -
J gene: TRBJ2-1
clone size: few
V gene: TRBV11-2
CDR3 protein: CASSLVIGGGQFDEQFF
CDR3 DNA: TGTGCCAGCAGCTTAGTCATAGGGGGTGGTCAATTTGATGAGCAGTTCTTC

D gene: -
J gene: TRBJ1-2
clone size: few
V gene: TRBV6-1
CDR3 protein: CASSQLQQGTGYTF
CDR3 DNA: TGTGCCAGCAGCCAACTCCAACAGGGAACTGGCTACACCTTC

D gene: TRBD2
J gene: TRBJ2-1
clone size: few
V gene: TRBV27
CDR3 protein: CASSFGGAYEQFF
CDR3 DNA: TGTGCCAGCAGTTTCGGGGGGGCCTATGAGCAGTTCTTC

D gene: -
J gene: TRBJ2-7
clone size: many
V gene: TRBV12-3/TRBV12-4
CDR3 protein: CASSLSRYEQYF
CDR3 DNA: TGTGCCAGCAGTTTAAGTCGGTACGAGCAGTACTTC

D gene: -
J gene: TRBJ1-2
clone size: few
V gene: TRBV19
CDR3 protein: CASSMGVVGYGYTF
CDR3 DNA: TGTGCCAGTAGTATGGGAGTAGTCGGCTATGGCTACACCTTC

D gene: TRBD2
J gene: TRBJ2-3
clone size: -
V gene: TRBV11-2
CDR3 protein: CASSPGLAGAWGTDTQYF
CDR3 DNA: TGTGCCAGCAGCCCGGGACTAGCGGGCGCCTGGGGCACAGATACGCAGTATTTT

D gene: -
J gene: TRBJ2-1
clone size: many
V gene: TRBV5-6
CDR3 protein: CASSLVGDKSYNEQFF
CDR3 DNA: TGTGCCAGCAGCTTAGTGGGAGACAAGTCCTACAATGAGCAGTTCTTC

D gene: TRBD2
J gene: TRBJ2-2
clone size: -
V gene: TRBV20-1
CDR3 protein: CSANRLAGDHGELFF
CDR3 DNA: TGCAGTGCCAATAGACTAGCGGGAGATCACGGGGAGCTGTTTTTT

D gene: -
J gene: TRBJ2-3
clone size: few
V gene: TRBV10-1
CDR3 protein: CASSGIVNTQYF
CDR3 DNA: TGCGCCAGCAGTGGGATAGTAAATACGCAGTATTTT

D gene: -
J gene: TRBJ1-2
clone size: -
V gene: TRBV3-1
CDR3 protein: CASSQQGLVGYTF
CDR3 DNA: TGTGCCAGCAGCCAGCAGGGTCTTGTAGGCTACACCTTC

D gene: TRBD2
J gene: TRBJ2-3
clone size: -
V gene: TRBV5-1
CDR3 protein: CASSRGLAEYTDTQYF
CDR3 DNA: TGCGCCAGCAGCCGAGGACTAGCGGAATACACAGATACGCAGTATTTT

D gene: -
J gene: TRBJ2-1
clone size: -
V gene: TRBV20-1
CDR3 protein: CSASVPGLQALEQFF
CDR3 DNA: TGCAGTGCTAGCGTACCGGGACTCCAAGCTTTGGAGCAGTTCTTC